This entry concerns a single T cell receptor (beta chain). The data are from a study of shared clonotypes between healthy human individuals. Profiling relied on immunoSEQ multiplex PCR, and the TCRdb table lists in-frame clones only, not all of them. The table includes just under 350,000 clones, roughly 80% detected once. This TCR derives from a man aged 25 to 40 in good health. The specimen was memory CD4+ T cells sorted from blood. As to subset: CD45RA-negative fraction.

The CDR3 sequence is CASSPTSGSSYNEQFF. CDR3 in DNA: TGTGCCAGCTCACCGACTAGCGGGAGCTCCTACAATGAGCAGTTCTTC. The chain links TRBV18 to TRBJ2-1, with TRBD2 identical over 12 bases. Germline CDR1 is KGHSH and CDR2 is LQKENI. The CDR3 spans 16 residues. Losses at the gene ends were 3 bases for V and 0 bases for J; bases not matched to a gene: 0.